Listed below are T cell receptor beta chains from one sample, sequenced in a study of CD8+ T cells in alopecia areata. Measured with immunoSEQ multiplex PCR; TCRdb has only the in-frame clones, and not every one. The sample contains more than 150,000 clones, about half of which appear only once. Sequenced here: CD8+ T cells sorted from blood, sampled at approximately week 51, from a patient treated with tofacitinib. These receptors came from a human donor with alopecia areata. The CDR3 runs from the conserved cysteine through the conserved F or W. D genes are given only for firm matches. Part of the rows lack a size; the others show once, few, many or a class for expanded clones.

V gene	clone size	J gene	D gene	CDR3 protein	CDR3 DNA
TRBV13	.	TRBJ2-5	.	CASTSGRGWTQYF	TGTGCCAGCACTTCGGGCAGGGGCTGGACCCAGTACTTC
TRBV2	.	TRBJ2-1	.	CASSEAPGPGRDEQFF	TGTGCCAGCAGTGAAGCCCCTGGTCCGGGGCGCGATGAGCAGTTCTTC
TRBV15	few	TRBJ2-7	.	CATSSPRDTYYEQYF	TGTGCCACCAGCAGTCCCCGGGACACTTACTACGAGCAGTACTTC
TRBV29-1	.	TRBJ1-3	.	CSAMMASPVDTIYF	TGCAGCGCAATGATGGCCTCCCCTGTGGACACCATATATTTT
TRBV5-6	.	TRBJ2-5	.	CASSRTDETQYF	TGTGCCAGCAGCAGGACAGACGAGACCCAGTACTTC
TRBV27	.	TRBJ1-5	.	CASSSGGSSQPQHF	TGTGCCAGCAGTTCAGGAGGGTCCAGTCAGCCCCAGCATTTT
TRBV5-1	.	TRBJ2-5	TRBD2	CASSDETGRAQYF	TGCGCCAGCAGCGACGAGACTGGGAGGGCCCAGTACTTC
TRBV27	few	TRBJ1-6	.	CASSHPGANSPLHF	TGTGCCAGCAGTCACCCCGGGGCCAATTCACCCCTCCACTTT
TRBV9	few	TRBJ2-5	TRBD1	CASSAVPLQGQETQYF	TGTGCCAGCAGCGCAGTACCTTTACAGGGACAGGAGACCCAGTACTTC
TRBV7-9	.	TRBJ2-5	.	CASSLAEETQYF	TGTGCCAGCAGCTTAGCCGAGGAGACCCAGTACTTC
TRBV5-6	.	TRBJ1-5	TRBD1	CASSLNRGLGNQPQHF	TGTGCCAGCAGCTTGAACAGGGGTCTGGGCAATCAGCCCCAGCATTTT
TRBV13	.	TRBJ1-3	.	CASSLATKTIYF	TGTGCCAGCAGCTTAGCAACTAAAACCATATATTTT
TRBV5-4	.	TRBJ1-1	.	CASSLPGRVAEAFF	TGTGCCAGCAGCTTGCCAGGGAGGGTCGCTGAAGCTTTCTTT
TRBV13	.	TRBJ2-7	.	CASSEGMGAGEQYF	TGTGCCAGCAGTGAAGGGATGGGGGCAGGGGAGCAGTACTTC
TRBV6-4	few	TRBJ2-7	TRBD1	CASTPRQGRYEQYF	TGTGCCAGCACTCCTCGACAGGGACGCTACGAGCAGTACTTC
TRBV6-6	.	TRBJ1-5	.	CASSSEGWVQPQHF	TGTGCCAGCAGTTCCGAGGGATGGGTACAGCCCCAGCATTTT
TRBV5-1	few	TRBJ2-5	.	CASSLEGKTQYF	TGCGCCAGCAGCTTGGAGGGGAAGACCCAGTACTTC
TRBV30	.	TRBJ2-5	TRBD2	CAWSPPGLAGGSETQYF	TGTGCCTGGAGTCCCCCGGGACTAGCCGGAGGGTCAGAGACCCAGTACTTC
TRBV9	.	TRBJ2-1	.	CASSVDGDFGYNEQFF	TGTGCCAGCAGCGTAGATGGGGACTTCGGCTACAATGAGCAGTTCTTC
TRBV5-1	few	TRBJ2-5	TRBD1	CASSWQGAQETQYF	TGCGCCAGCAGCTGGCAGGGGGCCCAAGAGACCCAGTACTTC
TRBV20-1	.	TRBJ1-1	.	CSGTAEAFF	TGCAGTGGGACCGCTGAAGCTTTCTTT
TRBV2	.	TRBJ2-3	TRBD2	CASFSGTSGAYTDTQYF	TGTGCCAGCTTTAGTGGGACTAGCGGGGCCTATACAGATACGCAGTATTTT
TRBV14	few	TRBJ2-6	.	CASSQDRGSGANVLTF	TGTGCCAGCAGCCAAGATCGGGGCTCTGGGGCCAACGTCCTGACTTTC
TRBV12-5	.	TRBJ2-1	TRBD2	CASEDSGGRDEQFF	TGTGCTAGCGAAGATAGCGGGGGCAGAGATGAGCAGTTCTTC
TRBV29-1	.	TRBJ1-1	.	CSVETRGTEAFF	TGCAGCGTTGAAACCCGGGGAACTGAAGCTTTCTTT
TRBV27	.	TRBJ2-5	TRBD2	CASSLLGLAGGQTQYF	TGTGCCAGCAGTTTATTGGGACTAGCGGGGGGACAGACCCAGTACTTC
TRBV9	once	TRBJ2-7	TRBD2	CASSVGTSGGYEQYF	TGTGCCAGCAGCGTCGGGACTAGCGGGGGCTACGAGCAGTACTTC
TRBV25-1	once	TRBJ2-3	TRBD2	CASSGTSGVYTDTQYF	TGTGCCAGCAGTGGCACTAGCGGGGTATACACAGATACGCAGTATTTT